This TCR beta chain appears in the sequencing data of a study of blood T cell repertoires in COVID-19. Study details: COVID-19 samples collected from the United States, Italy and Spain covered acute and convalescent phases.

This CDR3 is built from 15 residues. CDR1 and CDR2 (germline): LNHDA, SQIVND (reference sequence). V dropped 2 bases and J dropped 3 bases, with 13 bases sitting between them. Original processing notes: For nucleated cells, counts were estimated from reference gene primer amplification. Assay used: immunoSEQ multiplex PCR; TCRdb lists only in-frame clones, some missing. Clone size and the V and J calls come from that table; the DNA yielded D and trimming. The sample has about 190,000 clones; about four fifths are singletons. This clone occurred once. The sample taken for sequencing was peripheral blood. The chain links TRBV19 to TRBJ1-2; D gene uncertain. This clonotype was obtained from a woman aged 35 to 49 with acute or convalescent COVID-19. As DNA, the CDR3 is TGTGCCAGTAGTATAAGAGGAGGCAGCTACTATGGCTACACCTTC. Translation gives CASSIRGGSYYGYTF.